This T cell receptor (beta chain) was obtained from a study of technical replicates of blood from several donors. Of note for this clone: At the DNA level, this CDR3 is encoded by other sequences in the same sample as well.

The CDR3 is made up of 14 amino acids. Per germline, CDR1 SGHRS and CDR2 YFSETQ. The V segment lost 0 bases and the J segment 3 bases; nucleotides outside the gene matches: 2. Generated by immunoSEQ multiplex PCR, the TCRdb table keeps only in-frame clones and is missing some. This sample carries approximately 85,000 clones, 94% of them seen once, and the ten largest clones take 0.2% to 0.3%. The source is a human donor in good health. The rearrangement uses TRBV5-1 and TRBJ2-7; TRBD1 matches at 8 bases. The source material was T cells isolated from PBMCs. The CDR3 DNA reads TGCGCCAGCAGCTTGGGAACAGGGGGCTACGAGCAGTACTTC. Amino acids: CASSLGTGGYEQYF.